Presented here are 5 T cell receptor beta chains from one specimen sequenced in a study of blood T cell repertoires in COVID-19 (dated by TCRdb to 2020 to 2022). Receptor amplification or capture employed the immunoSEQ multiplex PCR assay. In TCRdb, the immuneACCESS table is reduced to in-frame sequences with V and J assigned. These tables do not hold every clone; where another copy was compared, an unresolved V gene accounts for under half, and the others remain unexplained. The sample data list approximately 100,000 clones, and approximately 90% of these were observed just once. The top ten hold roughly 4.2% of the sample. The sample taken for sequencing was peripheral blood. Source of these receptors: a human donor with COVID-19, enrolled during active disease. The donor label of this sample is uncertain.

This sequence joins TRBV4-1 and TRBJ1-2, with 8 bases matching TRBD1. The CDR3 sequence is 14 residues long. Germline CDR1 reads MGHRA; CDR2 reads YSYEKL. V shed 4 bases and J 3 bases; nucleotides not matched to a gene: 4. Written as DNA, the CDR3 is TGCGCCAGCAGCCCCATGACAGGGGACTATGGCTACACCTTC. Its protein is CASSPMTGDYGYTF.

This clone was counted a single time. The CDR3 DNA reads TGTGCCGGGCTATCTTGGGGGCCGGGACTAGACCCCTACGAGCAGTACTTC. It is translated as CAGLSWGPGLDPYEQYF. The chain uses TRBV7-9 and TRBJ2-7, with TRBD2 matching 8 bases. CDR1 and CDR2 from the germline V gene are SEHNR and FQNEAQ (reference sequence). This CDR3 spans 17 amino acids. V trimming: 11 bases; J trimming: 2 bases; junction bases outside the gene matches: 20.

The chain recombines TRBV24-1 with TRBJ1-1, with D unresolved. The length of the CDR3 is 12 residues. CDR1 is KGHDR and CDR2 is SFDVKD in the germline V gene. The germline V and J ends were trimmed by 9 bases and 0 bases, with 7 bases remaining between them. The CDR3 sequence is CATSSVNTEAFF. DNA of the CDR3: TGTGCCACCTCCTCGGTGAACACTGAAGCTTTCTTT.

The chain links TRBV3-1 (or the pseudogene TRBV3-2) to TRBJ2-3, with D uncertain. V lost 1 base and J 4 bases, leaving 9 bases between the germline ends. The germline gives CDR1 LGHDT, CDR2 YNNKEL (reference sequence). The CDR3 contains 14 residues. The DNA for the CDR3 is TGTGCCAGCAGCCAAGCCGAGTTTGCAGATACGCAGTATTTT. Protein: CASSQAEFADTQYF.

The chain combines TRBV3-1 (or the pseudogene TRBV3-2) with TRBJ2-1, with a weak D call TRBD2 (5 bases). The CDR3 contains 16 residues. Germline V gene lookup returns CDR1 LGHDT and CDR2 YNNKEL (reference sequence). V dropped 0 bases and J dropped 0 bases, with 9 bases sitting between them. The CDR3: CASSQDPSGSYNEQFF. The CDR3 coding sequence is TGTGCCAGCAGCCAAGATCCCAGCGGCTCCTACAATGAGCAGTTCTTC.